The source of this T cell receptor beta chain is a study of spatial heterogeneity in lung cancer. Study information: Follow-up PBMC specimens underwent sequencing when available; their median timing was around 2 years after resection.

This clonotype was picked up many times. The antigen remains unidentified. A single record per CDR3 protein comes from TCRdb applying MiXCR to the 5' RACE reads. Among about 120,000 distinct CDR3 sequences listed, more than 9% were seen once. Time point meaning: blood at routine non-recurrence follow-up after resection. The authors sequenced whole RNA from tumor, nontumor lung or frozen PBMC without sorting. This CDR3 contains 15 residues. Germline V gene data show CDR1 as ENHRY and CDR2 as SYGVKD. V lost 7 bases, J lost 4 bases, and 8 bases stayed unmatched. The study's findings and limits: At tumor resection, ubiquitous expanded TCRs were detected in blood more often than later.

This sequence joins TRBV10-3 and TRBJ2-2; 8 bases map to TRBD1. The TCR originated in a male donor with early-stage non-small cell lung cancer. The specimen was PBMCs, collected at follow-up. CDR3 sequence (DNA): TGTGCCATCATTTCGACAGGGGAGGCCACCGGGGAGCTGTTTTTT. Protein product: CAIISTGEATGELFF.